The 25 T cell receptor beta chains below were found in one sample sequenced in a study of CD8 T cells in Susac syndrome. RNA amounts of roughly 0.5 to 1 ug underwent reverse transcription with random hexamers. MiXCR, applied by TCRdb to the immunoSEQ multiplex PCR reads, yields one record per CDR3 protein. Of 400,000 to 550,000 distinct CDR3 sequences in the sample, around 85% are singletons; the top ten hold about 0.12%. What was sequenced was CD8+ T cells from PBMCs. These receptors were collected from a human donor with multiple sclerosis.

The CDR3 spells CSARDTRMTEAFF. The CDR3 DNA reads TGCAGTGCTAGAGATACAAGGATGACTGAAGCTTTCTTT. This chain joins TRBV20-1 and TRBJ1-1; D is undetermined. Germline CDR1 and CDR2: DFQATT and SNEGSKA (reference sequence). The length of the CDR3 is 13 residues. The V end lost 0 bases, the J end lost 5 bases, and 10 bases lay between the germline ends.

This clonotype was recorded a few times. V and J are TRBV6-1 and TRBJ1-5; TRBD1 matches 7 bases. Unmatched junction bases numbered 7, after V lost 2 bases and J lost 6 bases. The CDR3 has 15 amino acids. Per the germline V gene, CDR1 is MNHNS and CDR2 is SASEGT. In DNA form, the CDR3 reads TGTGCCAGCAGTGAACCCAGGGGGTCGAGTCAGCCCCAGCATTTT. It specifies CASSEPRGSSQPQHF.

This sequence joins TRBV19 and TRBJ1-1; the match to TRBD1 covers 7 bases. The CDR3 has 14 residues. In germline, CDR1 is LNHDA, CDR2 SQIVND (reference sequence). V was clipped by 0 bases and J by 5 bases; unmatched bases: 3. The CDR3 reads CASSIDPGGTEAFF. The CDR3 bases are TGTGCCAGTAGTATAGATCCAGGGGGGACTGAAGCTTTCTTT.

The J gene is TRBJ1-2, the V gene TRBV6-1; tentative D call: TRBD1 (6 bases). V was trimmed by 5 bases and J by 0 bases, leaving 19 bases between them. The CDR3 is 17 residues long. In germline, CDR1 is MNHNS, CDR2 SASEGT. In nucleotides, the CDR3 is TGTGCCAGCAGTCCTCGGGACACCGTGGGGGCTAACTATGGCTACACCTTC. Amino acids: CASSPRDTVGANYGYTF.

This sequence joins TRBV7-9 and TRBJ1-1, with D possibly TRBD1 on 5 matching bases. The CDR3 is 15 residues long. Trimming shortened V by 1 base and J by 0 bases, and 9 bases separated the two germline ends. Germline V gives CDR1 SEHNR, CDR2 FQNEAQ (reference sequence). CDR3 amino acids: CASSLVQVMNTEAFF. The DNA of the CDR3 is TGTGCCAGCAGCTTAGTACAGGTTATGAACACTGAAGCTTTCTTT.

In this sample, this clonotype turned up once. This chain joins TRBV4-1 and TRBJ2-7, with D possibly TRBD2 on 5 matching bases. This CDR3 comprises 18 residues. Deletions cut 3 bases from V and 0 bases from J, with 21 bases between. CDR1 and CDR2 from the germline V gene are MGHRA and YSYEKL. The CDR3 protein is CASSHGVPGSESSYEQYF. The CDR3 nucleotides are TGCGCCAGCAGCCACGGGGTACCGGGATCCGAAAGCTCCTACGAGCAGTACTTC.

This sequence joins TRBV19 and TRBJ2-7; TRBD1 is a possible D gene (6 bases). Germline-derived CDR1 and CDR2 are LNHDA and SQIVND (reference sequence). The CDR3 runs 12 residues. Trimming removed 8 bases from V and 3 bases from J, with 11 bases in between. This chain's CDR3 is CASSGESYEQYF. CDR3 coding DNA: TGTGCCAGTTCAGGGGAGAGCTACGAGCAGTACTTC.

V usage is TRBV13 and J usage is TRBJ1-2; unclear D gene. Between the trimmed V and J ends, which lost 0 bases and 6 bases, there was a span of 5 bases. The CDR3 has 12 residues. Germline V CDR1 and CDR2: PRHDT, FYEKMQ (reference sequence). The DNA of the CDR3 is TGTGCCAGCAGCTTAGGTATCAATGGCTACACCTTC. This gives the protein CASSLGINGYTF.

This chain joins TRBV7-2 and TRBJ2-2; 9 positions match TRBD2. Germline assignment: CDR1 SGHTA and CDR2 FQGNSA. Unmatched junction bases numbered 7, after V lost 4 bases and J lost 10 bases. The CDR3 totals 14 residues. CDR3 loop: CASSSPGLALELFF. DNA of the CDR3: TGTGCCAGCAGCTCCCCGGGACTAGCTCTGGAGCTGTTTTTT.

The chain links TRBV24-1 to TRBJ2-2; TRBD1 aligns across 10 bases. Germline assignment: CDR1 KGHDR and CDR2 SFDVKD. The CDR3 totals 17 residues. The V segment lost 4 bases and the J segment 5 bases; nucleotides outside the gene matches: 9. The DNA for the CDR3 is TGTGCCACCAGTGACCCGACAGGGGGCGTAGGTACCGGGGAGCTGTTTTTT. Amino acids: CATSDPTGGVGTGELFF.

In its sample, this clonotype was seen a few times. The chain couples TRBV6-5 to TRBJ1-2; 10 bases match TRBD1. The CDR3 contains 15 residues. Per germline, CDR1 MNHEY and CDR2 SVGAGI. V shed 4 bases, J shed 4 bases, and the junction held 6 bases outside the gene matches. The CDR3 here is CASSSPGQGIYGYTF. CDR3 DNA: TGTGCCAGCAGTTCGCCGGGACAGGGGATCTATGGCTACACCTTC.

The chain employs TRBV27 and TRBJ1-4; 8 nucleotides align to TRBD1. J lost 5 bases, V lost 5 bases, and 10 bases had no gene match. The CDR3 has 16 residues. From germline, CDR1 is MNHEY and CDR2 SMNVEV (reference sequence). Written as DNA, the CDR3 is TGTGCCAGCAGTCGCCTCACCGGGACAGGAAATGAAAAACTGTTTTTT. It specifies CASSRLTGTGNEKLFF.

CDR3 sequence reads: CASSLWRSGANVLTF. CDR3 bases: TGTGCCAGCAGTTTATGGCGGTCTGGGGCCAACGTCCTGACTTTC. J is TRBJ2-6 and V is TRBV27; D unclear. Germline V CDR1 and CDR2: MNHEY, SMNVEV (reference sequence). The CDR3 sequence is 15 residues long. V shed 1 base and J shed 1 base, with 5 bases lying between them.

Here the CDR3 reads CASSIGGGDSYNEQFF. The CDR3, as DNA: TGTGCCAGTAGTATAGGCGGCGGGGATTCCTACAATGAGCAGTTCTTC. The rearrangement uses TRBV19 and TRBJ2-1; D is perhaps TRBD2 (6 bases). There are 16 residues in the CDR3. Germline V gives CDR1 LNHDA, CDR2 SQIVND (reference sequence). Trimming left V 1 base short and J 1 base short, with 11 bases between.

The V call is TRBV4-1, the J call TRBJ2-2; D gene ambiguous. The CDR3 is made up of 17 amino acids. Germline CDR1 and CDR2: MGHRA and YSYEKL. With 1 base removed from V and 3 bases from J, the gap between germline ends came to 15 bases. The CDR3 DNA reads TGCGCCAGCAGCCAAGTAGGCCCCCCTGCCGACACCGGGGAGCTGTTTTTT. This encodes CASSQVGPPADTGELFF.

The CDR3 nucleotides read TGTGCCAGCAGTGAGGCGAACACCGGGGAGCTGTTTTTT. Its translation is CASSEANTGELFF. This chain links TRBV6-4 with TRBJ2-2; D not certain. CDR1 is MRHNA, CDR2 SNTAGT, per germline. The V end was cut by 3 bases, the J end by 0 bases, with 2 bases between. The CDR3 runs 13 residues.

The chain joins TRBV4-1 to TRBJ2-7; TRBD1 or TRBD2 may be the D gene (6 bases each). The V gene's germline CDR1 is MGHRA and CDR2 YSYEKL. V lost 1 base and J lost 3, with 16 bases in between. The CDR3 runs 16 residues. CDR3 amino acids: CASSQGGAGEGYEQYF. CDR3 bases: TGCGCCAGCAGCCAAGGCGGGGCAGGGGAAGGCTACGAGCAGTACTTC.

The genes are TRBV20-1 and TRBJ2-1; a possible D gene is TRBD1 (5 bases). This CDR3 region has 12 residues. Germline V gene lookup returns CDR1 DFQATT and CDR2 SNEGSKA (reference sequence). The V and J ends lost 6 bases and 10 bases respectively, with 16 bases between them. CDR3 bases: TGCAGTGCCGGACCTCCGCCAGGGGAGCAGTTCTTC. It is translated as CSAGPPPGEQFF.

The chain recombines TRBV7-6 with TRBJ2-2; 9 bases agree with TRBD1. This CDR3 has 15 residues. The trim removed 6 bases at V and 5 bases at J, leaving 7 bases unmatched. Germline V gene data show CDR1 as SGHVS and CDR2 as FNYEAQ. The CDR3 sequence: CASSRQGGGTGELFF. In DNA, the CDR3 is TGTGCCAGCAGTCGACAGGGGGGAGGGACCGGGGAGCTGTTTTTT.

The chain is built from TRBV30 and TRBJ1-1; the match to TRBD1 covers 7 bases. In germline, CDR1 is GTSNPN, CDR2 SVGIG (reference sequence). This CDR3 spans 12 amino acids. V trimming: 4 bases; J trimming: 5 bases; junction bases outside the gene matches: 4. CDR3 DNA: TGTGCCTGGAATCAGGGGGGAACTGAAGCTTTCTTT. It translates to CAWNQGGTEAFF.

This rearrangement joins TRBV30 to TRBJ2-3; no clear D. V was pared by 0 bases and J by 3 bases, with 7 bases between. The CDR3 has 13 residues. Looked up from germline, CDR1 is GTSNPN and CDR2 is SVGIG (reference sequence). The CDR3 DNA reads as TGTGCCTGGAGTGTAGTGAGGACAGATACGCAGTATTTT. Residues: CAWSVVRTDTQYF.

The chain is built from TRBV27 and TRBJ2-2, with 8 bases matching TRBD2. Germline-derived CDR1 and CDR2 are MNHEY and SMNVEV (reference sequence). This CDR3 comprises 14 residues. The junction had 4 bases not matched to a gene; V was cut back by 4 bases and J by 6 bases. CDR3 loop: CASSSGLAAGELFF. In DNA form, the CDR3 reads TGTGCCAGCAGTTCCGGACTAGCAGCCGGGGAGCTGTTTTTT.

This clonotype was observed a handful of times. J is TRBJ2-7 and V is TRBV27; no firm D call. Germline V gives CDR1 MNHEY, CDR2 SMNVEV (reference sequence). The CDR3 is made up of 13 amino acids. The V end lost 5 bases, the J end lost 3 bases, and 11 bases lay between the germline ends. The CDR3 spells CASSPTDGYEQYF. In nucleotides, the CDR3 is TGTGCCAGCAGTCCAACGGACGGCTACGAGCAGTACTTC.

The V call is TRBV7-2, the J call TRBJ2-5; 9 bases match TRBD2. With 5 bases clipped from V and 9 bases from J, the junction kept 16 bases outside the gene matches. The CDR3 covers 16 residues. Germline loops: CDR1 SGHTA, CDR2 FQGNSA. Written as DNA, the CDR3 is TGTGCCAGCAGCCCGGGGATAGCGGGGGCAGCTTCGGCCCAGTACTTC. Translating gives CASSPGIAGAASAQYF.

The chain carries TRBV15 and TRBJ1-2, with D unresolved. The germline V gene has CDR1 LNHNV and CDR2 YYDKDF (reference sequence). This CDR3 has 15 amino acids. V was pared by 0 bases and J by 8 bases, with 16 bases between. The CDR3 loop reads CATSRDLADIQGYTF. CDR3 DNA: TGTGCCACCAGCAGAGATCTTGCGGATATCCAAGGCTACACCTTC.